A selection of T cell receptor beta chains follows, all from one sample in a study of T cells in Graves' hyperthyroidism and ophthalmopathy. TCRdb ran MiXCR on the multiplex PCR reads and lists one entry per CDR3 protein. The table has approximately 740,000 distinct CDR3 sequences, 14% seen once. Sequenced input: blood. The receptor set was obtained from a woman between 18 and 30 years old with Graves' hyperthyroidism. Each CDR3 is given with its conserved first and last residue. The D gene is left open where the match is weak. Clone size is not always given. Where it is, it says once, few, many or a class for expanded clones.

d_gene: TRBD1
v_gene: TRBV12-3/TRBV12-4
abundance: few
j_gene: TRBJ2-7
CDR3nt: TGTGCCAGCAGTTTCGTTCCCGGGACAGCCTCCTACGAGCAGTACTTC
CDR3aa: CASSFVPGTASYEQYF

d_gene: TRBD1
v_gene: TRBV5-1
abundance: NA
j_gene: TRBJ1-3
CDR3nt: TGCGCCAGCAGCAAATCCGGGACAGCAGAAAACACCATATATTTT
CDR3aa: CASSKSGTAENTIYF

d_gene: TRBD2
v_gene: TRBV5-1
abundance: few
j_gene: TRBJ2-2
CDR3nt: TGCGCCAGCAGAGAACTAGCGGGAAACAGGGCCGGGGAGCTGTTTTTT
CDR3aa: CASRELAGNRAGELFF

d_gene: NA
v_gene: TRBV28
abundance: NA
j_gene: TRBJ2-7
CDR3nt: TGTGCCAGCAGTTTTCGGGACTGGGGCGAGCAGTACTTC
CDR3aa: CASSFRDWGEQYF

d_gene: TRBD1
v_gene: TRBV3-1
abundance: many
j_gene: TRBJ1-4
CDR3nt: TGTGCCAGCAGCACCCGGACAGGGAAAAGAGAAAAACTGTTTTTT
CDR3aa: CASSTRTGKREKLFF

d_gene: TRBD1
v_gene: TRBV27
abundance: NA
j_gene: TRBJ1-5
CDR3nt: TGTGCCAGCAGGGGACAGAATAGCAATCAGCCCCAGCATTTT
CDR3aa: CASRGQNSNQPQHF

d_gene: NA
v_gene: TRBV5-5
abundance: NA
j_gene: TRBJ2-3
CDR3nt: TGTGCCAGCAGCCAGGCAAGGACTGCCAGCACAGATACGCAGTATTTT
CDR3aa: CASSQARTASTDTQYF

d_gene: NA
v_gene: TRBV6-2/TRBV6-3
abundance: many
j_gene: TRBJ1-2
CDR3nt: TGTGCCAGCAGTTACAGTGGGGCCCACGGCTACACCTTC
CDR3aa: CASSYSGAHGYTF

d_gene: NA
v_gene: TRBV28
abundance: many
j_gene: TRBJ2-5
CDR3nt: TGTGCCAGCAGTTTCAGTCTCGGGGTCTTGACCCAGTACTTC
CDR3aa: CASSFSLGVLTQYF

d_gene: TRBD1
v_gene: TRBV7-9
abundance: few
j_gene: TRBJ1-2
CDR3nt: TGTGCCAGCAGCTTAGACTCAGGGGGCGCGGATGGCTACACCTTC
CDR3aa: CASSLDSGGADGYTF

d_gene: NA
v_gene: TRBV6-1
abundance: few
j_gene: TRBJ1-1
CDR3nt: TGTGCCAGCAGTGATGAGGGGGGCCTGAGCACTGAAGCTTTCTTT
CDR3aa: CASSDEGGLSTEAFF

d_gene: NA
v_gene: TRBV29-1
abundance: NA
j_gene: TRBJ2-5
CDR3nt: TGCAGCGTGCAATCGGGGTGGGCAACAGAGACCCAGTACTTC
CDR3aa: CSVQSGWATETQYF

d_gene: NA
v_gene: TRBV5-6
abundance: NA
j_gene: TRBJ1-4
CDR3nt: TGTGCCAGCAGCTTGCGCACAACTGCAACTAATGAAAAACTGTTTTTT
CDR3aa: CASSLRTTATNEKLFF

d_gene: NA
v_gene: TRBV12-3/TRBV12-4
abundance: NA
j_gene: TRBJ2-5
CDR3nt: TGTGCCAGCAGTCCCCGCGGGGCTTTAATCGGGACCCAGTACTTC
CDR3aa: CASSPRGALIGTQYF

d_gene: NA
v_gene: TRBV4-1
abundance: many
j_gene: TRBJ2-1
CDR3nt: TGCGCCAGCAGCCAAGGTGCTAGCTCCTACAATGAGCAGTTCTTC
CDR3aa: CASSQGASSYNEQFF

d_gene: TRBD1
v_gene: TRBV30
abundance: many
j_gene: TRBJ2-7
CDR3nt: TGTGCCTGGAGCGCAGGGGGCTCAGGCGAGCAGTACTTC
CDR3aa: CAWSAGGSGEQYF

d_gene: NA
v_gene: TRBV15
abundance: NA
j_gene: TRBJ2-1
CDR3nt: TGTGCCACCAGCAGAGATGGAAATGAGCAGTTCTTC
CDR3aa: CATSRDGNEQFF

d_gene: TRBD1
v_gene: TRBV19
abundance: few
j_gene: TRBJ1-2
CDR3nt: TGTGCCAGTCAAGGGACAGGCTTAGGGTATGGCTACACCTTC
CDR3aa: CASQGTGLGYGYTF

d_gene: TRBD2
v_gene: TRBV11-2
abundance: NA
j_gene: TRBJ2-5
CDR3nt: TGTGCCAGCAGCGTAGGGGCTAGCGGCAAAGAGACCCAGTACTTC
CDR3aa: CASSVGASGKETQYF

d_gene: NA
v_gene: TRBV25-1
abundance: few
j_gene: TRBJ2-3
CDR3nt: TGTGCCAGCAGTGAATTCGCCGCTTGGACTCGCGGCTCATCCTTCACAGATACGCAGTATTTT
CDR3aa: CASSEFAAWTRGSSFTDTQYF

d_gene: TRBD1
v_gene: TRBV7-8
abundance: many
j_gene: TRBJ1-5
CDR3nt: TGTGCCAGCAGCTTGGACAGGGTGAGCAATCAGCCCCAGCATTTT
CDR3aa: CASSLDRVSNQPQHF

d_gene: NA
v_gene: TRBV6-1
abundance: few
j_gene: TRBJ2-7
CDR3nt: TGTGCCTCCCGGTGGGACACGCGTGGGGAGCAGTACTTC
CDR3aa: CASRWDTRGEQYF

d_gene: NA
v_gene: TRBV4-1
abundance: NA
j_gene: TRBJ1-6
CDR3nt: TGCGCCAGCAGCCAAAATAGGGCGACGGGCTCACCCCTCCACTTT
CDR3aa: CASSQNRATGSPLHF